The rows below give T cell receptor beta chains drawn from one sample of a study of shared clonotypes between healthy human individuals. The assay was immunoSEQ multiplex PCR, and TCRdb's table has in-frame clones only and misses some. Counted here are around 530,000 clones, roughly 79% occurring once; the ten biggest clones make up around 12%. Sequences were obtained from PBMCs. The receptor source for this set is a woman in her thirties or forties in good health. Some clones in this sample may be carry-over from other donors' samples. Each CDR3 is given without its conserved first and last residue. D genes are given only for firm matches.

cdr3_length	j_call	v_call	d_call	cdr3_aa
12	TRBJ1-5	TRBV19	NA	ASSPQVSNQPQH
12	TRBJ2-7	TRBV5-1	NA	ASNSAGQSYEQY
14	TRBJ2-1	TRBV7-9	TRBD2	ASSPPGLAPYNEQF
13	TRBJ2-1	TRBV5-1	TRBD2	ASSLSGRPYNEQF
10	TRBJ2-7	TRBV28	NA	ASSSGVHEQY
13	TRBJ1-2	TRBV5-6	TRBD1	ASSYRQGTNYGYT
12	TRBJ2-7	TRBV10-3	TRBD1	AISYRDRLYEQY
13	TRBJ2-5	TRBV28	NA	ASSSYRGGAETQY
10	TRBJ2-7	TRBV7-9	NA	ASSLSFGEQY
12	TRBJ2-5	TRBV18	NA	ASSLPGRQETQY
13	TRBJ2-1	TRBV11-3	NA	ASSLGGGPRVKQF
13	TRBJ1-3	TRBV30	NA	AWGNDRSSGNTIY
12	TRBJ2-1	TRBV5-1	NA	ASSLDRVSAEQF
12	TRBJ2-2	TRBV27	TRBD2	ASTFLAVTGELF
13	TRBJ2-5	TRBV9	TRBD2	ASSALGTSKETQY
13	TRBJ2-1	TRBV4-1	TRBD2	ASSPLGLAGREQF
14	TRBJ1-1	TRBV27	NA	ASSPGDPESGTEAF
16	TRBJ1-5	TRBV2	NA	ASSVFSLVWVSGQPQH